Following are 19 T cell receptor beta chains from one sample sequenced in a study of blood T cells in healthy people across ages (dated by TCRdb to the mid-2010s). Library generation was performed with 5' RACE. A second PCR of roughly 7 to 12 cycles was run with a J-beta primer mix and a sample-barcoded 5' primer. TCRdb reanalyzed the raw reads on its own, using fastp at Q25 for trimming and MiXCR for clone calling, and kept in-frame beta chains. Identical CDR3 proteins give one entry, which carries the most common genes and DNA. This sample has approximately 2,000,000 distinct CDR3 sequences in its table, and around 42% of those were observed once. The ten most abundant clones make up 23% of the sample. The sample consisted of blood. The source is a human donor in good health.

This clonotype was seen just once. The gene calls are TRBV7-9 and TRBJ1-2, with D hard to call. The CDR3 sequence is 16 residues long. Trimming took off 4 bases at V and 5 bases at J, with 20 bases between the two ends. Germline V CDR1 and CDR2: SEHNR, FQNEAQ (reference sequence). The CDR3 nucleotides are TGTGCCAGCAGCTATAAGATACAGAGGATCGATTATGGCTACACCTTC. Its protein product is CASSYKIQRIDYGYTF.

This clonotype was observed a handful of times. V usage is TRBV5-1 and J usage is TRBJ1-2; perhaps TRBD1 as D (5 bases). V lost 0 bases to trimming and J lost 5 bases, with 14 bases between them. From germline, CDR1 is SGHRS and CDR2 YFSETQ. The CDR3 spans 15 residues. The CDR3 loop reads CASSLARDLSYGYTF. DNA for the CDR3: TGCGCCAGCAGCTTGGCGAGGGACCTAAGTTATGGCTACACCTTC.

V gene TRBV29-1 combines with J gene TRBJ1-2, with TRBD1 matching over 10 bases. Germline values: CDR1 SQVTM, CDR2 ANQGSEA. After removal of 3 bases from V and 7 bases from J, the junction contained 17 bases not matched to a gene. The CDR3 has 17 residues. CDR3 DNA: TGCAGCGTTGATGAGGTTTTCTCTGACAGGGGGCTCGGTGGCTACACCTTC. Its protein product is CSVDEVFSDRGLGGYTF.

V is TRBV4-3 and J is TRBJ2-1; no definite D call. The ends were cut back, 0 bases at V and 10 bases at J, with 10 bases in the middle. The V gene's germline CDR1 is LGHNA and CDR2 YSLEER. The CDR3 extends over 13 amino acids. CDR3 sequence reads: CASSQDFVGEQFF. The CDR3 DNA is TGCGCCAGCAGCCAAGATTTTGTGGGAGAGCAGTTCTTC.

This clonotype has at least ten counts. J is TRBJ1-1 and V is TRBV9; tentatively, D is TRBD1 (5 bases). The germline V gene has CDR1 SGDLS and CDR2 YYNGEE. This CDR3 contains 14 residues. V lost 4 bases and J lost 0, with 10 bases in between. The DNA of the CDR3 is TGTGCCAGCAGCCCGGGGCACTTGAACACTGAAGCTTTCTTT. This sequence encodes CASSPGHLNTEAFF.

This clonotype was recorded a few times. The rearrangement joins TRBV6-5 to TRBJ1-2; weak D call: TRBD1 (6 bases). CDR3 size: 15 residues. V shed 0 bases and J shed 7 bases, with 15 bases lying between them. CDR1 and CDR2 from the germline V gene are MNHEY and SVGAGI. The CDR3 protein is CASSYSLGGQAGYTF. The CDR3 DNA follows: TGTGCCAGCAGTTACTCGTTGGGGGGCCAGGCTGGCTACACCTTC.

This chain links TRBV20-1 with TRBJ2-1; D unclear. V was clipped by 1 base and J by 2 bases, with 9 bases between them. Germline values: CDR1 DFQATT, CDR2 SNEGSKA (reference sequence). The CDR3 is 14 amino acids. CDR3 sequence (DNA): TGCAGTGCTAGAGTAATAGCTACCTACAATGAGCAGTTCTTC. This encodes CSARVIATYNEQFF.

J is TRBJ2-5 and V is TRBV12-3 or TRBV12-4; TRBD1 agrees at 9 bases. Trimming removed 7 bases from V and 1 base from J; junction bases left unmatched: 10. The CDR3 runs to 16 residues. Here the CDR3 reads CASKKTGTGFQETQYF. In DNA form, the CDR3 reads TGTGCCAGCAAGAAGACCGGGACAGGGTTCCAAGAGACCCAGTACTTC.

V and J are TRBV6-2 or TRBV6-3 and TRBJ2-7, with D tentatively TRBD1 or TRBD2 (5 bases each). CDR3 length equals 14 residues. In germline, CDR1 is MNHEY, CDR2 SVGEGT. Trimming removed 5 bases from V and 9 bases from J, with 20 bases in between. CDR3 sequence (DNA): TGTGCCAGCAGTCTGCTCCCCGGGACCAAGGGGCAGTACTTC. It is translated as CASSLLPGTKGQYF.

The sample holds a few counts of this clonotype. This chain links TRBV12-3 or TRBV12-4 with TRBJ2-5; 11 bases align to TRBD1. V lost 2 bases and J lost 3; bases outside the gene matches: 5. This CDR3 comprises 16 residues. The chain's CDR3 is CASSLIRTGGEETQYF. The CDR3 region has the DNA TGTGCCAGCAGTTTAATTCGGACAGGGGGCGAAGAGACCCAGTACTTC.

As DNA, the CDR3 is TGTGCCAGCAGTTTATCCAGGGGCTACAATGAGCAGTTCTTC. Its protein product is CASSLSRGYNEQFF. V usage is TRBV27 and J usage is TRBJ2-1, with TRBD1 as a possible D gene (6 bases). The length of the CDR3 is 14 residues. Germline CDR1 MNHEY, CDR2 SMNVEV (reference sequence). V was shortened by 0 bases and J by 3 bases, with 6 bases between the two germline ends.

To note about this clonotype: The CDR3 does not end in the conserved phenylalanine or tryptophan, so this is likely a read error. The chain has TRBV9 and TRBJ1-5; 7 positions match TRBD1. This CDR3 comprises 15 residues. Germline CDR1 is SGDLS and CDR2 is YYNGEE. Trimming removed 3 bases from V and 0 bases from J; junction bases left unmatched: 3. In DNA form, the CDR3 reads TGTGCCAGCAGCGAACAGGGGAATAGCAATCAGCCCCAGCATATT. Amino acids: CASSEQGNSNQPQHI.

Regarding this clonotype: The germline gene is not matched at one end of the junction; a read error may be the cause. This chain connects TRBV4-2 to TRBJ2-1, with TRBD2 matching over 10 bases. Germline V gene lookup returns CDR1 LGHNA and CDR2 YNFKEQ. The CDR3 spans 20 residues. The CDR3 is CASSQDTSLAGESSYNEQFF. The CDR3 nucleotides read TGTGCCAGTAGCCAAGATACCAGCCTAGCGGGGGAAAGCTCCTACAATGAGCAGTTCTTC.

This clonotype was found a few times. V is TRBV30 and J is TRBJ1-2; D possibly corresponds to TRBD1 (6 bases). This CDR3 is 13 amino acids long. Germline CDR1 is GTSNPN and CDR2 is SVGIG (reference sequence). Between the trimmed V and J ends, which lost 1 base and 4 bases, there was a span of 10 bases. CDR3 sequence: CAWSDQGTYGYTF. CDR3 nucleotide sequence: TGTGCCTGGAGTGATCAGGGGACCTATGGCTACACCTTC.

Concerning this clonotype itself: A junction end diverges from the germline sequence, so it may reflect a read error. The V call is TRBV7-2, the J call TRBJ1-4; possible D gene TRBD1, 5 bases. From germline, CDR1 is SGHTA and CDR2 FQGNSA. The CDR3 is made up of 16 amino acids. The CDR3 sequence is CVSSLGSASGHEKRFF. The CDR3 region has the DNA TGTGTCAGCAGCTTAGGTTCTGCGTCAGGGCATGAAAAACGGTTTTTT.

The sample holds a few counts of this clonotype. The genes are TRBV6-5 and TRBJ1-4; 7 bases are a match to TRBD1. CDR3 size: 14 residues. The V gene end was trimmed by 6 bases and the J gene end by 3 bases; junction bases not matched to a gene: 4. CDR1 and CDR2 (germline): MNHEY, SVGAGI. This CDR3 is CASSQGVANEKLFF. As DNA, the CDR3 is TGTGCCAGCAGCCAGGGGGTGGCTAATGAAAAACTGTTTTTT.

This clonotype appeared a few times. The chain is built from TRBV20-1 and TRBJ2-1; 7 nucleotides agree with TRBD1. Per germline, CDR1 DFQATT and CDR2 SNEGSKA (reference sequence). V trimming: 0 bases; J trimming: 7 bases; junction bases outside the gene matches: 9. CDR3 size: 15 residues. The CDR3 DNA reads as TGCAGTGCTAGAGATAGGAACAGGGGTACAAATGAGCAGTTCTTC. Amino acid sequence: CSARDRNRGTNEQFF.

The chain joins TRBV10-3 to TRBJ2-1; TRBD1 aligns across 7 bases. Germline CDR1 is ENHRY and CDR2 is SYGVKD. V lost 4 bases to trimming and J lost 7 bases; unmatched junction nucleotides: 10. The CDR3 totals 15 residues. The CDR3 DNA follows: TGTGCCATCAGTGCGGGAAGGGGGCAGAGGAATGAGCAGTTCTTC. This translates into CAISAGRGQRNEQFF.

For the CDR3, the DNA is TGTGCCAGCAGTTTAGACATTTCCTACGGGCAGTACTTC. Translation: CASSLDISYGQYF. The gene calls are TRBV12-3 or TRBV12-4 and TRBJ2-5; no reliable D call. CDR3 length: 13 amino acids. Trimming stripped 1 base from V and 11 bases from J, with 14 bases between.